This entry lists 23 T cell receptor beta chains sequenced from one sample in a study of blood T cell repertoires in COVID-19. Some clones are missing from TCRdb's copy, which holds only in-frame ones; the method was immunoSEQ multiplex PCR. This table holds 75,000 to 85,000 clones, 88% found once. The sample comprised peripheral blood. The receptors were sampled from a human donor in a cohort sampled during active COVID-19.

CDR3 DNA sequence: TGTGCCAGCAGCTTACGCCTAAGGGGAGGGGAGCAGTACTTC. This codes for CASSLRLRGGEQYF. The V call is TRBV7-2, the J call TRBJ2-7, with TRBD2 matching 7 bases. CDR3 length: 14 residues. The J segment lost 7 bases and the V segment lost 2 bases, leaving 8 bases of the junction unmatched. Germline CDR1 and CDR2: SGHTA and FQGNSA.

The V call is TRBV7-2, the J call TRBJ2-3; TRBD2 agrees at 12 bases. Per the germline V gene, CDR1 is SGHTA and CDR2 is FQGNSA. Trimming at V came to 4 bases and at J to 6 bases, leaving 8 bases not matched to a gene. This CDR3 contains 16 residues. The chain's CDR3 is CASSSRLAGVPDTQYF. The CDR3 DNA reads as TGTGCCAGCAGCTCCCGACTAGCGGGAGTACCCGATACGCAGTATTTT.

This clone was observed a handful of times. The CDR3 reads CASSIGQGATGELFF. The CDR3 DNA reads as TGTGCCAGTAGTATCGGACAGGGGGCAACCGGGGAGCTGTTTTTT. The chain has TRBV19 and TRBJ2-2; the match to TRBD1 covers 11 bases. The CDR3 is 15 amino acids. The germline CDR1 and CDR2 sequences are LNHDA and SQIVND (reference sequence). Trimming removed 3 bases from V and 5 bases from J; junction bases left unmatched: 2.

The chain links TRBV6-5 to TRBJ1-5, with 7 bases aligning to TRBD1. Germline values: CDR1 MNHEY, CDR2 SVGAGI. This CDR3 comprises 14 residues. V dropped 4 bases and J dropped 4; count of bases not matched to a gene: 4. The DNA of the CDR3 is TGTGCCAGCAGTTCCCCAGGGGGTAATCAGCCCCAGCATTTT. Amino acids: CASSSPGGNQPQHF.

This clone was counted a few times. The V and J genes are TRBV28 and TRBJ1-6; 7 positions agree with TRBD1. Germline CDR1 reads MDHEN; CDR2 reads SYDVKM. The CDR3 sequence is 14 residues long. The ends lost 4 bases at V and 5 bases at J; junction bases unmatched: 2. The CDR3 reads CASSYTGDNSPLHF. As DNA, the CDR3 is TGTGCCAGCAGTTACACAGGGGATAATTCACCCCTCCACTTT.

CDR3 nucleotides: TGCGCCAGCAGCCAGTACCCCCCAGGGTCCCAGCTGAACACTGAAGCTTTCTTT. This encodes CASSQYPPGSQLNTEAFF. The chain is built from TRBV4-1 and TRBJ1-1; D might be TRBD1 (5 bases). V was cut by 3 bases and J by 0 bases, with 20 bases left in between. There are 18 residues in the CDR3. From germline, CDR1 is MGHRA and CDR2 YSYEKL.

The chain combines TRBV3-1 (or the pseudogene TRBV3-2) with TRBJ1-1, with 8 bases identical to TRBD1. The CDR3 consists of 12 residues. Germline V lookup: CDR1 LGHDT, CDR2 YNNKEL (reference sequence). V gave up 3 bases and J gave up 8 bases; unmatched junction bases: 2. CDR3 nucleotides: TGTGCCAGCAGCCAGCGGGACAGGGAAGCTTTCTTT. It yields the protein CASSQRDREAFF.

The chain couples TRBV5-6 to TRBJ1-5; D call uncertain. Germline assignment: CDR1 SGHDT and CDR2 YYEEEE. This CDR3 has 14 residues. Deletions cut 0 bases from V and 5 bases from J, with 9 bases between. CDR3 sequence (DNA): TGTGCCAGCAGCTTGGGCCCTGAGCATCAGCCCCAGCATTTT. It encodes CASSLGPEHQPQHF.

The gene calls are TRBV11-3 and TRBJ2-3; 10 bases align to TRBD2. Trimming cost V 2 bases and J 2 bases; bases outside gene matches: 4. The CDR3 spans 16 residues. CDR1 and CDR2 (germline): SGHNT, YENEEA. Here the CDR3 DNA reads TGTGCCAGCAGCTTAACTAGCGGGACCTACACAGATACGCAGTATTTT. Amino acids: CASSLTSGTYTDTQYF.

This clone was counted a single time. This chain links TRBV6-6 with TRBJ2-3; TRBD1 agrees at 7 bases. The germline V gene has CDR1 MNHNY and CDR2 SVGAGI (reference sequence). The CDR3 covers 14 residues. V shed 7 bases and J 3 bases; nucleotides not matched to a gene: 7. The DNA for the CDR3 is TGTGCCAGCACCAACAGGGGTCCGACAGATACGCAGTATTTT. This encodes CASTNRGPTDTQYF.

The chain has TRBV11-2 and TRBJ2-7; TRBD2 aligns across 12 bases. The germline V gene has CDR1 SGHAT and CDR2 FQNNGV. The CDR3 totals 14 residues. V lost 5 bases and J lost 7; bases outside the gene matches: 6. The CDR3 bases are TGTGCCAGCAGCAGACTAGCGGGGGAAGGGGAGCAGTACTTC. As protein: CASSRLAGEGEQYF. Complete variable domain (other parts from reference TRBV11-2 and TRBJ2-7): EAGVAQSPRYKIIEKRQSVAFWCNPISGHATLYWYQQILGQGPKLLIQFQNNGVVDDSQLPKDRFSAERLKGVDSTLKIQPAKLEDSAVYLCASSRLAGEGEQYFGPGTRLTVT.

A few counts support this clone. V and J are TRBV19 and TRBJ1-1; D remains unclear. CDR1 is LNHDA, CDR2 SQIVND, per germline (reference sequence). V lost 5 bases and J lost 1, with 11 bases in between. The CDR3 consists of 14 residues. The CDR3 DNA follows: TGTGCCAGTAGTTTCAGTGGCGGGAACACTGAAGCTTTCTTT. Translation: CASSFSGGNTEAFF.

The rearrangement links TRBV5-6 to TRBJ2-5; 15 bases line up with TRBD2. CDR1 is SGHDT, CDR2 YYEEEE, per germline. The trim removed 4 bases at V and 0 bases at J, leaving 4 bases unmatched. The CDR3 is 17 amino acids. CDR3 sequence: CASSPGLAGGHQETQYF. In DNA form, the CDR3 reads TGTGCCAGCAGCCCGGGACTAGCGGGAGGCCACCAAGAGACCCAGTACTTC. The variable domain in full, with the rest retrieved from reference TRBV5-6 and TRBJ2-5, is DAGVTQSPTHLIKTRGQQVTLRCSPKSGHDTVSWYQQALGQGPQFIFQYYEEEERQRGNFPDRFSGHQFPNYSSELNVNALLLGDSALYLCASSPGLAGGHQETQYFGPGTRLLVL.

The rearrangement joins TRBV19 to TRBJ2-4; 11 nucleotides line up with TRBD2. The length of the CDR3 is 19 residues. Germline CDR1 LNHDA, CDR2 SQIVND (reference sequence). Germline trimming cut 6 bases from V and 0 bases from J; bases unmatched to any gene: 13. CDR3 sequence: CASSSSSGGSKLAKNIQYF. In DNA, the CDR3 is TGTGCCAGTAGCAGCTCTAGCGGGGGGTCGAAGCTAGCCAAAAACATTCAGTACTTC.

This clone was seen a few times. CDR3 sequence (DNA): TGTGCCAGCCGAGCAGGGACCCAGTACTTC. It encodes CASRAGTQYF. The genes are TRBV2 and TRBJ2-5; no clear D gene. The germline CDR1 and CDR2 sequences are SNHLY and FYNNEI. The V end was cut by 8 bases, the J end by 7 bases, with 8 bases between. The CDR3 contains 10 residues. Complete variable domain (other parts from reference TRBV2 and TRBJ2-5): EPEVTQTPSHQVTQMGQEVILRCVPISNHLYFYWYRQILGQKVEFLVSFYNNEISEKSEIFDDQFSVERPDGSNFTLKIRSTKLEDSAMYFCASRAGTQYFGPGTRLLVL.

The CDR3 bases are TGTGCCAGCAGCCCGCGGGGAGGGGAAAACATTCAGTACTTC. Translated, it gives CASSPRGGENIQYF. The J gene is TRBJ2-4, the V gene TRBV5-4, with 7 bases fitting TRBD2. The CDR3 consists of 14 residues. Germline V lookup: CDR1 SGHNT, CDR2 YYREEE (reference sequence). Trimming at V came to 4 bases and at J to 5 bases, leaving 6 bases not matched to a gene.

This chain uses TRBV12-3 or TRBV12-4 with TRBJ2-1; TRBD1 is a possible D gene (7 bases). The V gene lost 3 bases and the J gene lost 8 bases, with 11 bases spanning the gap. The CDR3 has 13 residues. The CDR3 DNA sequence: TGTGCCAGCAGTTTTCAGGGGGGCTATGAGCAGTTCTTC. This translates into CASSFQGGYEQFF.

V usage is TRBV19 and J usage is TRBJ1-1; perhaps TRBD1 as D (5 bases). With 5 bases removed from V and 5 bases from J, the gap between germline ends came to 15 bases. The CDR3 runs 14 residues. Germline V gene sequence: CDR1 LNHDA, CDR2 SQIVND (reference sequence). The CDR3 DNA reads TGTGCCAGTAGTCTGGGACTCGGGTTTACTGAAGCTTTCTTT. Translating it yields CASSLGLGFTEAFF.

The chain joins TRBV4-1 to TRBJ2-1, with 9 bases lining up with TRBD2. The CDR3 has 16 residues. In germline, CDR1 is MGHRA, CDR2 YSYEKL. Trimming cost V 1 base and J 3 bases; bases outside gene matches: 4. CDR3 nucleotides: TGCGCCAGCAGCCAAGCACTAGCGGGCTACTACAATGAGCAGTTCTTC. Translation gives CASSQALAGYYNEQFF.

The rearrangement links TRBV6-5 to TRBJ1-2, with D possibly matching TRBD1 (5 bases). The V gene lost 2 bases and the J gene lost 7 bases, with 8 bases spanning the gap. CDR3 length equals 12 residues. Germline V CDR1 and CDR2: MNHEY, SVGAGI. This CDR3 is CASSYGDSGYTF. The DNA for the CDR3 is TGTGCCAGCAGTTACGGGGACTCTGGCTACACCTTC.

The rearrangement uses TRBV18 and TRBJ1-2; D may be TRBD1 (5 bases). The germline V gene encodes CDR1 KGHSH and CDR2 LQKENI. Deletions cut 1 base from V and 10 bases from J, with 28 bases between. CDR3 length: 18 residues. CDR3 in DNA: TGTGCCAGCTCACCACTACAGAAGCTTGGGGGGGGGTTTATGCCCTACACCTTC. This encodes CASSPLQKLGGGFMPYTF.

The chain employs TRBV10-3 and TRBJ2-5; 10 nucleotides match TRBD2. Germline CDR1 and CDR2: ENHRY and SYGVKD. The CDR3 runs to 18 residues. V was pared by 3 bases and J by 5 bases, with 15 bases of the junction left unmatched. The CDR3 nucleotides read TGTGCCATCAGTGATCGGTCTAGCGGGAGAGGGAGAGCGGAGACCCAGTACTTC. Protein sequence: CAISDRSSGRGRAETQYF.

V is TRBV6-4 and J is TRBJ1-2; a weak D match, TRBD1 (5 bases). This CDR3 has 13 residues. Germline CDR1 reads MRHNA; CDR2 reads SNTAGT. V was cut by 4 bases and J by 6 bases, with 12 bases left in between. DNA for the CDR3: TGTGCCAGCAGTGTGTCTCAGGGCGATGGCTACACCTTC. This encodes CASSVSQGDGYTF.